These 20 T cell receptor beta chains were sequenced from one sample in a study of cytomegalovirus exposure and HLA in healthy donors. Profiling relied on immunoSEQ multiplex PCR, and the TCRdb table lists in-frame clones only, not all of them. The sample has about 70,000 clones, 80% to 95% seen once; the top ten hold under 5.5%. Sequencing used PBMCs. The origin of the receptors is a young man in good health and CMV-seropositive.

The chain is built from TRBV9 and TRBJ1-2; TRBD1 might be the D (5 bases). CDR1 and CDR2 (germline): SGDLS, YYNGEE. The CDR3 extends over 14 amino acids. Trimming took off 0 bases at V and 2 bases at J, with 8 bases between the two ends. The CDR3 sequence is CASSVDRGNYGYTF. CDR3 sequence (DNA): TGTGCCAGCAGCGTAGATCGGGGGAACTATGGCTACACCTTC.

Worth noting for this clone: The sample holds other DNA sequences that translate to the same CDR3. The V and J genes are TRBV28 and TRBJ1-2, with TRBD1 matching over 9 bases. CDR3 length: 14 amino acids. Germline trimming cut 4 bases from V and 2 bases from J; bases unmatched to any gene: 2. From germline, CDR1 is MDHEN and CDR2 SYDVKM. CDR3 amino acids: CASSSGQGNYGYTF. The CDR3 DNA reads TGTGCCAGCAGTTCGGGACAGGGAAACTATGGCTACACCTTC.

Only a few counts were recorded for this clone. The chain joins TRBV11-2 to TRBJ2-7; no clear D. V was trimmed by 1 base and J by 4 bases, leaving 14 bases between them. Germline CDR1 and CDR2: SGHAT and FQNNGV. This CDR3 spans 15 amino acids. CDR3 in DNA: TGTGCCAGCAGCTTAGGGGTAAGAGGATCTTACGAGCAGTACTTC. Amino acids: CASSLGVRGSYEQYF.

The V gene is TRBV7-9, the J gene TRBJ2-5; TRBD1 aligns across 8 bases. This CDR3 comprises 15 residues. Germline CDR1 and CDR2: SEHNR and FQNEAQ (reference sequence). After removal of 2 bases from V and 5 bases from J, the junction contained 7 bases not matched to a gene. The CDR3 loop reads CASSLLPGGAETQYF. CDR3 in DNA: TGTGCCAGCAGCTTACTTCCAGGGGGCGCGGAGACCCAGTACTTC.

This sequence joins TRBV11-2 and TRBJ2-1; 7 bases fit TRBD2. There are 15 residues in the CDR3. Per germline, CDR1 SGHAT and CDR2 FQNNGV. Trimming removed 6 bases from V and 7 bases from J; junction bases left unmatched: 12. CDR3 in amino acids: CASSGASGLRNEQFF. The CDR3, as DNA: TGTGCCAGCAGTGGGGCTAGCGGTCTTCGGAATGAGCAGTTCTTC.

CDR3 DNA sequence: TGTGCCAGCACCCCCAACCCGCTAAGCAACTATGGCTACACCTTC. The encoded protein is CASTPNPLSNYGYTF. The chain joins TRBV6-5 to TRBJ1-2, with D hard to call. The CDR3 contains 15 residues. V lost 7 bases and J 2 bases, leaving 17 bases between the germline ends. Germline V gene sequence: CDR1 MNHEY, CDR2 SVGAGI.

Notes on this clone: At one end, the junction sequence differs from germline, possibly due to a read error. This sequence joins TRBV7-7 and TRBJ2-1; possible D gene TRBD2, 5 bases. This CDR3 contains 13 residues. CDR1 SSHAT and CDR2 FNYEAQ come from the germline V gene (reference sequence). The CDR3 DNA follows: TGTGCTAGCAGCTTGTCGGGGTCAGGTGAGCAGTTCTTC. Translation gives CASSLSGSGEQFF.

V and J are TRBV23-1 and TRBJ2-7, with D possibly matching TRBD2 (6 bases). TRBV23-1 is classed as an ORF, of uncertain function. The CDR3 covers 18 residues. V gave up 3 bases and J gave up 2 bases, with 23 bases separating them. This chain's CDR3 is CASSQSPWEACFPYEQYF. The CDR3 bases are TGCGCCAGCAGTCAGTCTCCGTGGGAGGCGTGCTTCCCCTACGAGCAGTACTTC.

This sequence joins TRBV2 and TRBJ1-5; a weak D match, TRBD1 (6 bases). CDR3 length: 13 amino acids. With 5 bases removed from V and 4 bases from J, the gap between germline ends came to 9 bases. Germline loops: CDR1 SNHLY, CDR2 FYNNEI. The CDR3 is CASSPDSNQPQHF. CDR3 bases: TGTGCCAGCAGTCCGGACAGTAATCAGCCCCAGCATTTT. The full variable domain, in which reference TRBV2 and TRBJ1-5 provide the parts outside the CDR3, is EPEVTQTPSHQVTQMGQEVILRCVPISNHLYFYWYRQILGQKVEFLVSFYNNEISEKSEIFDDQFSVERPDGSNFTLKIRSTKLEDSAMYFCASSPDSNQPQHFGDGTRLSIL.

The J gene is TRBJ1-4, the V gene TRBV6-5; a possible D gene is TRBD1 (6 bases). Trimming took 0 bases from V and 7 from J, leaving 12 bases between them. The CDR3 runs to 15 residues. CDR1 and CDR2 (germline): MNHEY, SVGAGI. The CDR3 loop reads CASSYSSGAGEKLFF. The CDR3 DNA is TGTGCCAGCAGTTACTCGTCAGGGGCCGGTGAAAAACTGTTTTTT.

This rearrangement joins TRBV21-1 to TRBJ2-1; the table's D call TRBD2 went unverified against the DNA. TRBV21-1 counts as a pseudogene. There are 16 residues in the CDR3. The CDR3 DNA reads TGTGCCAGCAGCATGACTAGCGGGACCTTCGTCAATGAGCAGTTCTTC. Translating gives CASSMTSGTFVNEQFF.

The J gene is TRBJ2-7, the V gene TRBV9, with 14 bases lining up with TRBD2. In germline, CDR1 is SGDLS, CDR2 YYNGEE. Trimming at V came to 4 bases and at J to 1 base, leaving 10 bases not matched to a gene. This CDR3 comprises 18 residues. The CDR3 reads CASSLGLAGVNRSYEQYF. The DNA of the CDR3 is TGTGCCAGCAGCTTGGGACTAGCGGGAGTAAACCGTTCCTACGAGCAGTACTTC. The whole variable domain, filled in from reference TRBV9 and TRBJ2-7, reads DSGVTQTPKHLITATGQRVTLRCSPRSGDLSVYWYQQSLDQGLQFLIQYYNGEERAKGNILERFSAQQFPDLHSELNLSSLELGDSALYFCASSLGLAGVNRSYEQYFGPGTRLTVT.

The rearrangement links TRBV5-7 to TRBJ2-5, with D uncertain. TRBV5-7 qualifies as an ORF whose function is uncertain. The CDR3 is 13 amino acids. Trimming shortened V by 1 base and J by 1 base, and 5 bases separated the two germline ends. The CDR3 nucleotides are TGTGCCAGCAGCTTGCACTTCCAAGAGACCCAGTACTTC. Translated, it gives CASSLHFQETQYF.

This clone was counted only a few times. CDR3 nucleotide sequence: TGTGCCGGGGGGGGCAAAAACGCCCAGCCCCAGCATTTT. Its translation: CAGGGKNAQPQHF. This rearrangement joins TRBV5-8 to TRBJ1-5; D might be TRBD1 (6 bases). Germline V gene sequence: CDR1 SGHTS, CDR2 YDEGEE. Between the trimmed V and J ends, which lost 10 bases and 7 bases, there was a span of 18 bases. The CDR3 spans 13 residues.

This chain uses TRBV10-3 with TRBJ2-2; possible D gene TRBD1, 5 bases. The CDR3 covers 16 residues. Germline CDR1 is ENHRY and CDR2 is SYGVKD. V shed 4 bases and J shed 2 bases, with 14 bases lying between them. The CDR3 DNA follows: TGTGCCATCAGTGTTTCGACAGTATCTAACACCGGGGAGCTGTTTTTT. Amino acid sequence: CAISVSTVSNTGELFF.

The genes are TRBV28 and TRBJ1-1; 10 nucleotides line up with TRBD1. CDR1 and CDR2 from the germline V gene are MDHEN and SYDVKM. V was pared by 3 bases and J by 6 bases, with 16 bases of the junction left unmatched. The length of the CDR3 is 18 residues. CDR3 loop: CASSFRSDWTGGSAEAFF. The DNA for the CDR3 is TGTGCCAGCAGTTTCCGGTCTGACTGGACAGGGGGTAGTGCTGAAGCTTTCTTT.

The chain couples TRBV27 to TRBJ2-3, with 12 bases aligning to TRBD1. This CDR3 contains 15 residues. V gave up 6 bases and J gave up 4 bases; unmatched junction bases: 5. Germline V gene data show CDR1 as MNHEY and CDR2 as SMNVEV (reference sequence). For the CDR3, the DNA is TGTGCCAGCAGGGAGGGACAGGGGGCCTCAGATACGCAGTATTTT. Encoded protein: CASREGQGASDTQYF.

This clone was detected once. The chain is built from TRBV29-1 and TRBJ2-6; 7 bases map to TRBD1. In germline, CDR1 is SQVTM, CDR2 ANQGSEA. The CDR3 has 14 residues. With 4 bases clipped from V and 3 bases from J, the junction kept 3 bases outside the gene matches. The CDR3 here is CSVGQGGGANVLTF. In DNA form, the CDR3 reads TGCAGCGTTGGACAGGGTGGTGGGGCCAACGTCCTGACTTTC.

The chain joins TRBV5-1 to TRBJ2-3, with no clear D. The V end was cut by 2 bases, the J end by 2 bases, with 12 bases between. Germline V gene data show CDR1 as SGHRS and CDR2 as YFSETQ. CDR3 size: 15 residues. The CDR3 is CASSFEHTSTDTQYF. The CDR3, as DNA: TGCGCCAGCAGCTTTGAACACACATCCACAGATACGCAGTATTTT.

This chain uses TRBV28 with TRBJ2-7; TRBD2 agrees at 11 bases. CDR1 is MDHEN and CDR2 is SYDVKM in the germline V gene. V gave up 6 bases and J gave up 2 bases; unmatched junction bases: 9. This CDR3 comprises 16 residues. The CDR3, as DNA: TGTGCCAGCAGGCCTAATAGCGGGAGGGGGACCTACGAGCAGTACTTC. Translating gives CASRPNSGRGTYEQYF.